The clone carrying this TCR beta chain was observed a handful of times. Its matching antigen is unknown. A universal primer site was incorporated via template switching, and the cDNA contained unique molecular identifiers. TCRdb re-analysed the 5' RACE reads in MiXCR, keeping a single row per CDR3 protein. The data hold hundreds of thousands of distinct CDR3 sequences, with roughly 18% observed a single time. The sample originates from a study of identical twins. Study conclusions and caveats: Abundant cord blood beta clonotypes carried fewer insertions; memory repertoires showed none.

V was shortened by 10 bases and J by 4 bases, with 22 bases between the two germline ends. The germline V gene has CDR1 ENHRY and CDR2 SYGVKD. This CDR3 is built from 15 residues. Separately, the same data were catalogued under a study of T cells expressing NK-cell markers. Per that paper: Roughly 1.0-8% of CD8+ T cells in 6 or 7 donors belonged to dominant NKG2C+ clonotypes. There were several donors in whom these clonotypes also led the CD3+CD56-NKG2C+ fraction.

The specimen was PBMCs. The sequence derives from a young woman in good health. This rearrangement joins TRBV10-3 to TRBJ1-2; possible D gene TRBD1, 5 bases. CDR3 sequence: CATGTETYRSYGYTF. The DNA of the CDR3 is TGTGCCACGGGGACGGAGACCTATCGATCCTATGGCTACACCTTC.